There are a few counts of the clone carrying this TCR beta chain. The sample comes from a study of blood T cells in healthy people across ages. Through a sample-barcoded 5' primer and a J-beta primer mix, a second PCR was run for roughly 7 to 12 cycles. TCRdb independently ran MiXCR on the 5' RACE reads; one entry per CDR3 protein. The sample has 600,000 to 1,000,000 distinct CDR3 sequences, roughly 64% seen once. V lost 0 bases and J lost 7, with 4 bases in between. CDR3 length equals 11 residues. Per germline, CDR1 SGHAT and CDR2 FQNNGV. The J gene is TRBJ2-7, the V gene TRBV11-2; D call uncertain. The sequencing sample was made of blood. This TCR was sampled from a man aged 30 to 45 in good health. The CDR3 spells CASSLEWEQYF. The DNA for the CDR3 is TGTGCCAGCAGCTTAGAATGGGAGCAGTACTTC.